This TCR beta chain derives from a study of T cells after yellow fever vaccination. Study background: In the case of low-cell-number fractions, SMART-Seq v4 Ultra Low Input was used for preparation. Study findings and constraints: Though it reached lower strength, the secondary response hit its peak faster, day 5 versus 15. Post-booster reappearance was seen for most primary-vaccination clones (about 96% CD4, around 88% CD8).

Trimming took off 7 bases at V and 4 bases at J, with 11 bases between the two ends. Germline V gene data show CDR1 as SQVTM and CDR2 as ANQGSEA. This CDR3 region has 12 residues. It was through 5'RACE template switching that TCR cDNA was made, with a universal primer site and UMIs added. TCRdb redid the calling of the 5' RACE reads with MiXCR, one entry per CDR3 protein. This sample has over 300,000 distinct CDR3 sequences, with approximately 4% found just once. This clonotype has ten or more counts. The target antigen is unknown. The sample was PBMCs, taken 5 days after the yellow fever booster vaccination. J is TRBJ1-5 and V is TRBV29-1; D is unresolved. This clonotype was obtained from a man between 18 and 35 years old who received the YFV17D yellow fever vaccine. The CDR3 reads CSAQDPNQPQHF. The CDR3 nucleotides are TGCAGCGCCCAGGACCCTAATCAGCCCCAGCATTTT.